This T cell receptor (beta chain) was obtained from a study of regulatory dendritic cells for organ transplantation. As for this clone: Its antigen is unknown.

Germline lookup yields CDR1 SGDLS and CDR2 YYNGEE. Trimming cost V 3 bases and J 5 bases, with 17 bases left between them. CDR3 length equals 15 residues. Memory T cells were CD45RO+, naive were CD45RA+, sorted by FACS. Produced via immunoSEQ multiplex PCR; TCRdb's table is partial and in-frame only. This table has about 38,000 clones, about 89% appearing once. Study results and caveats: Between individuals, the alloreactive memory CD8+ T cell pool differed considerably. Naive T cells showed high diversity, memory cells less, memory CD8+ least.

This clonotype was sampled from a human donor in good health. Sequences were obtained from naive CD8+ T cells from blood. The subset: CD45RA+ naive T cells. The chain employs TRBV9 and TRBJ2-5; D may be TRBD2 (6 bases). For the CDR3, the DNA is TGTGCCAGCAGCGGACTCAGGGAGGTTGGGGAGACCCAGTACTTC. Its protein is CASSGLREVGETQYF.